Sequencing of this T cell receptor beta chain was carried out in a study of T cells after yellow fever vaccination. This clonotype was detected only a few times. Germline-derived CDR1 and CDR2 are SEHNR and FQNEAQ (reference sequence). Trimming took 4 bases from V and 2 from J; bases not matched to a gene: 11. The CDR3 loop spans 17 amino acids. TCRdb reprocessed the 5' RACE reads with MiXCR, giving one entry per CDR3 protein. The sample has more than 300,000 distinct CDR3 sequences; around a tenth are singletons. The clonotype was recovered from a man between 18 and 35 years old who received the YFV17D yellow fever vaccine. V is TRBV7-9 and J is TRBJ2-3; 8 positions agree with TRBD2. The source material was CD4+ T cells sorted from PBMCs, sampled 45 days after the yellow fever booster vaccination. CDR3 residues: CASSSTRGATNTDTQYF. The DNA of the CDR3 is TGTGCCAGCAGCTCCACGCGGGGGGCGACTAACACAGATACGCAGTATTTT.